Shown below are 22 T cell receptor beta chains from a single sample sequenced in a study of cytotoxic CD8 clonotypes in ibrutinib-treated CLL. Sequencing used immunoSEQ multiplex PCR; TCRdb keeps in-frame clones, though not all of them. The data contain fewer than 25,000 clones, roughly 70% of them singletons. The sample in question was PBMCs, obtained after 24 months of ibrutinib treatment. These receptors were taken from a human donor with chronic lymphocytic leukemia.

The chain employs TRBV11-2 and TRBJ2-2; no clear D. V was clipped by 2 bases and J by 1 base, with 5 bases between them. Germline-derived CDR1 and CDR2 are SGHAT and FQNNGV. The CDR3 is made up of 14 amino acids. As DNA, the CDR3 is TGTGCCAGCAGCTTACAGCAGAACACCGGGGAGCTGTTTTTT. Its translation is CASSLQQNTGELFF. Drawing the rest from reference TRBV11-2 and TRBJ2-2, the complete variable domain is EAGVAQSPRYKIIEKRQSVAFWCNPISGHATLYWYQQILGQGPKLLIQFQNNGVVDDSQLPKDRFSAERLKGVDSTLKIQPAKLEDSAVYLCASSLQQNTGELFFGEGSRLTVL.

The V gene is TRBV18, the J gene TRBJ1-2, with no clear D. There are 14 residues in the CDR3. Germline V lookup: CDR1 KGHSH, CDR2 LQKENI. Trimming took 3 bases from V and 7 from J, leaving 15 bases between them. The CDR3 DNA reads as TGTGCCAGCTCACCCCCCGACCTGGTAGGTGGCTACACCTTC. Its protein is CASSPPDLVGGYTF.

By sample fraction, this clone is large. The chain uses TRBV9 and TRBJ2-2; D gene ambiguous. The CDR3 is made up of 16 amino acids. CDR1 SGDLS and CDR2 YYNGEE come from the germline V gene. V shed 4 bases and J shed 0 bases, with 13 bases lying between them. The chain's CDR3 is CASSLSRQTNTGELFF. CDR3 bases: TGTGCCAGCAGCCTGTCGCGGCAGACGAACACCGGGGAGCTGTTTTTT.

This clone has just a few counts. The CDR3 nucleotides are TGTGCCAGCAGCCCCCAGAGGGAGTTGCCCCAGCATTTT. Translating gives CASSPQRELPQHF. V gene TRBV7-2 combines with J gene TRBJ1-5, with D hard to call. This CDR3 is 13 amino acids long. With 5 bases removed from V and 9 bases from J, the gap between germline ends came to 14 bases. Germline CDR1 SGHTA, CDR2 FQGNSA.

This chain links TRBV5-8 with TRBJ1-2, with D tentatively TRBD1 (5 bases). Trimming took 3 bases from V and 2 from J, leaving 11 bases between them. This CDR3 spans 14 amino acids. Per germline, CDR1 SGHTS and CDR2 YDEGEE. This CDR3 is CASSYVGENYGYTF. CDR3 nucleotides: TGTGCCAGCAGCTACGTGGGGGAGAACTATGGCTACACCTTC.

This clone was found once. The chain employs TRBV19 and TRBJ2-3, with TRBD1 identical over 10 bases. The V segment lost 8 bases and the J segment 4 bases; nucleotides outside the gene matches: 15. Germline-derived CDR1 and CDR2 are LNHDA and SQIVND (reference sequence). The CDR3 consists of 17 residues. The CDR3 DNA is TGTGCCAGTGCCGATGGCCTCGGCGGGACAGGGGCAGATACGCAGTATTTT. Protein sequence: CASADGLGGTGADTQYF.

The V gene is TRBV29-1, the J gene TRBJ2-7, with D tentatively TRBD1 (6 bases). The germline V and J ends were trimmed by 6 bases and 1 base, with 13 bases remaining between them. Per germline, CDR1 SQVTM and CDR2 ANQGSEA. The CDR3 is made up of 13 amino acids. The CDR3 DNA is TGCAGCGTCAATACAGGGAAGTCCTACGAGCAGTACTTC. Translating gives CSVNTGKSYEQYF.

The chain recombines TRBV11-2 with TRBJ1-1; the match to TRBD1 covers 9 bases. The CDR3 length is 13 residues. V shed 6 bases, J shed 6 bases, and the junction held 5 bases outside the gene matches. Germline CDR1 reads SGHAT; CDR2 reads FQNNGV. CDR3 coding DNA: TGTGCCAGCAGATGGACAGGGGCCGCTGAAGCTTTCTTT. Translated, it gives CASRWTGAAEAFF.

This chain joins TRBV6-1 and TRBJ1-2; D gene ambiguous. Trimming pared 10 bases from V and 1 base from J, leaving 13 bases between. The germline V gene has CDR1 MNHNS and CDR2 SASEGT. The CDR3 length is 13 residues. DNA of the CDR3: TGTGCCACCCTCCCCCGGATTAACTATGGCTACACCTTC. This translates into CATLPRINYGYTF.

The chain employs TRBV6-1 and TRBJ1-1, with 7 bases matching TRBD1. From germline, CDR1 is MNHNS and CDR2 SASEGT. V lost 0 bases, J lost 0 bases, and 4 bases stayed unmatched. The CDR3 loop spans 16 amino acids. CDR3 region: CASSEAGGQMNTEAFF. In nucleotides, the CDR3 is TGTGCCAGCAGTGAAGCCGGGGGACAGATGAACACTGAAGCTTTCTTT.

The chain links TRBV5-1 to TRBJ1-1, with TRBD1 matching 10 bases. The V gene end was trimmed by 4 bases and the J gene end by 6 bases; junction bases not matched to a gene: 6. CDR1 and CDR2 (germline): SGHRS, YFSETQ. The CDR3 extends over 14 amino acids. The CDR3 protein is CASSGGTGVAEAFF. In DNA form, the CDR3 reads TGCGCCAGCAGCGGGGGGACAGGGGTCGCTGAAGCTTTCTTT.

The J gene is TRBJ1-2, the V gene TRBV27; D is unclear. V lost 0 bases to trimming and J lost 4 bases, with 9 bases between them. The CDR3 length is 14 residues. CDR1 and CDR2 from the germline V gene are MNHEY and SMNVEV (reference sequence). CDR3 sequence: CASSLSRGSYGYTF. The CDR3, as DNA: TGTGCCAGCAGTTTATCGCGGGGAAGCTATGGCTACACCTTC.

The chain recombines TRBV12-5 with TRBJ2-2, with TRBD2 identical over 10 bases. CDR1 is LGHNT, CDR2 FRNRAP, per germline. The V segment lost 4 bases and the J segment 1 base; nucleotides outside the gene matches: 6. The CDR3 runs to 17 residues. The CDR3 nucleotides read TGTGCTAGTGGTTACCGGCTAGCGGGGGTGAACACCGGGGAGCTGTTTTTT. Translating gives CASGYRLAGVNTGELFF.

This clone was found a few times. The V gene is TRBV7-8, the J gene TRBJ1-2, with D possibly matching TRBD1 (6 bases). The CDR3 runs 13 residues. From germline, CDR1 is SGHVS and CDR2 FQNEAQ. Trimming left V 2 bases short and J 6 bases short, with 10 bases between. The CDR3 DNA reads as TGTGCCAGCAGCTTAACACAGGGTCATGGCTACACCTTC. Protein product: CASSLTQGHGYTF.

The chain has TRBV5-1 and TRBJ2-3; D may be TRBD2 (5 bases). Germline lookup yields CDR1 SGHRS and CDR2 YFSETQ. Trimming took off 2 bases at V and 0 bases at J, with 31 bases between the two ends. This CDR3 region has 22 residues. The CDR3 region has the DNA TGCGCCAGCAGCTTAGCCCCCCCCGGTCGGGGTTTTAGGGCAGTGAGCACAGATACGCAGTATTTT. It encodes CASSLAPPGRGFRAVSTDTQYF.

The chain carries TRBV9 and TRBJ2-7, with D perhaps matching TRBD2 (6 bases). Germline lookup yields CDR1 SGDLS and CDR2 YYNGEE. This CDR3 comprises 11 residues. With 3 bases removed from V and 7 bases from J, the gap between germline ends came to 8 bases. CDR3 sequence reads: CASSARGEQYF. Here the CDR3 DNA reads TGTGCCAGCAGCGCCCGGGGGGAGCAGTACTTC.

This chain uses TRBV5-1 with TRBJ2-2; tentative D call: TRBD1 (7 bases). Per the germline V gene, CDR1 is SGHRS and CDR2 is YFSETQ. The CDR3 extends over 14 amino acids. Trimming took off 2 bases at V and 6 bases at J, with 11 bases between the two ends. The CDR3 nucleotides are TGCGCCAGCAGCTTAGCAGGGGGGCCCGGGGAGCTGTTTTTT. Its protein is CASSLAGGPGELFF.

The genes are TRBV11-2 and TRBJ2-1, with TRBD2 matching over 10 bases. Germline V lookup: CDR1 SGHAT, CDR2 FQNNGV. The CDR3 is 15 residues long. The ends lost 4 bases at V and 6 bases at J; junction bases unmatched: 6. The CDR3 loop reads CASSYLAGEVNEQFF. The CDR3 coding sequence is TGTGCCAGCAGCTACCTAGCGGGGGAAGTCAATGAGCAGTTCTTC.

This chain connects TRBV18 to TRBJ2-7, with D hard to call. This CDR3 is built from 13 residues. The germline V gene has CDR1 KGHSH and CDR2 LQKENI. V dropped 3 bases and J dropped 0 bases, with 6 bases sitting between them. This CDR3 reads CASSPDSSYEQYF. The CDR3 region has the DNA TGTGCCAGCTCACCGGATTCCTCCTACGAGCAGTACTTC.

The V call is TRBV5-4, the J call TRBJ1-2, with 8 bases fitting TRBD1. This CDR3 contains 14 residues. The V gene end was trimmed by 4 bases and the J gene end by 8 bases; junction bases not matched to a gene: 10. In germline, CDR1 is SGHNT, CDR2 YYREEE (reference sequence). CDR3 sequence reads: CASSMTGVSSGYTF. The CDR3 DNA follows: TGTGCCAGCAGCATGACAGGGGTATCTAGCGGCTACACCTTC.

This clone was detected once. The J gene is TRBJ1-2, the V gene TRBV9; D uncertain. The V end lost 2 bases, the J end lost 7 bases, and 12 bases lay between the germline ends. In germline, CDR1 is SGDLS, CDR2 YYNGEE. CDR3 size: 13 residues. The CDR3 DNA is TGTGCCAGCAGCGTTAAATTATTGGGTGGCTACACCTTC. This encodes CASSVKLLGGYTF. Drawing the rest from reference TRBV9 and TRBJ1-2, the complete variable domain is DSGVTQTPKHLITATGQRVTLRCSPRSGDLSVYWYQQSLDQGLQFLIQYYNGEERAKGNILERFSAQQFPDLHSELNLSSLELGDSALYFCASSVKLLGGYTFGSGTRLTVV.

This clone was seen only a few times. The rearrangement joins TRBV29-1 to TRBJ2-3; D possibly corresponds to TRBD1 (5 bases). V dropped 1 base and J dropped 12 bases, with 14 bases sitting between them. This CDR3 contains 12 residues. Germline V gene sequence: CDR1 SQVTM, CDR2 ANQGSEA. CDR3 nucleotides: TGCAGCGTTGAAGGAATGGGGCAGCACCAGTATTTT. It yields the protein CSVEGMGQHQYF.